This passage covers 6 T cell receptor beta chains from one sample sequenced in a study of T cell responses to AZD1222 COVID-19 vaccine. Produced via immunoSEQ multiplex PCR; TCRdb's table is partial and in-frame only. The sample has some 180,000 clones, 80% to 95% seen once. The starting material was peripheral blood, obtained 28 days after the second dose of the MenACWY control vaccine. The receptors come from an adult who received the MenACWY meningococcal vaccine as a control.

This sequence joins TRBV18 and TRBJ2-7; possible D gene TRBD1, 6 bases. Trimming cost V 3 bases and J 4 bases, with 10 bases left between them. The CDR3 runs 13 residues. Germline V lookup: CDR1 KGHSH, CDR2 LQKENI. CDR3 DNA: TGTGCCAGCTCACCGGACAGAGATTACGAGCAGTACTTC. The encoded protein is CASSPDRDYEQYF.

In its sample, this clone was seen once. The genes are TRBV7-2 and TRBJ2-1; 7 bases are shared with TRBD2. This CDR3 comprises 17 residues. Germline V CDR1 and CDR2: SGHTA, FQGNSA. Trimming took 5 bases from V and 2 from J; bases not matched to a gene: 12. This chain's CDR3 is CASSPRRERGPYNEQFF. In nucleotides, the CDR3 is TGTGCCAGCAGCCCTCGTCGTGAGCGGGGACCCTACAATGAGCAGTTCTTC.

The chain combines TRBV30 with TRBJ1-2; D uncertain. The CDR3 extends over 10 amino acids. Germline V lookup: CDR1 GTSNPN, CDR2 SVGIG (reference sequence). The V end was cut by 5 bases, the J end by 6 bases, with 7 bases between. CDR3 sequence: CAWLFNGYTF. The CDR3 nucleotides read TGTGCCTGGCTTTTCAATGGCTACACCTTC.

This clone was detected only once. The chain links TRBV2 to TRBJ1-3; D not certain. Germline CDR1 is SNHLY and CDR2 is FYNNEI. This CDR3 contains 17 residues. The germline V and J ends were trimmed by 2 bases and 0 bases, with 14 bases remaining between them. DNA for the CDR3: TGTGCCAGCAGTGAAAATGTTGGGCAGGTCTCTGGAAACACCATATATTTT. Translating it yields CASSENVGQVSGNTIYF.

The chain's CDR3 is CASSLTEDYGYTF. CDR3 DNA: TGTGCCAGCTCTCTCACAGAGGACTATGGCTACACCTTC. V usage is TRBV18 and J usage is TRBJ1-2; D unresolved. Trimming left V 6 bases short and J 3 bases short, with 11 bases between. This CDR3 region has 13 residues. The germline CDR1 and CDR2 sequences are KGHSH and LQKENI.

With respect to this clone: The sample contains more than one DNA sequence encoding this CDR3. The chain recombines TRBV9 with TRBJ1-2; D is perhaps TRBD1 (5 bases). The germline gives CDR1 SGDLS, CDR2 YYNGEE. The length of the CDR3 is 14 residues. With 4 bases removed from V and 2 bases from J, the gap between germline ends came to 12 bases. CDR3 nucleotide sequence: TGTGCCAGCAGCCCGGGGACGGACAACTATGGCTACACCTTC. The encoded protein is CASSPGTDNYGYTF.